The present T cell receptor (beta chain) was sequenced within a study of shared clonotypes between healthy human individuals (TCRdb year 2020). About the investigation overall: A few men and two women, aged 18 to 49 years, made up the cohort. Per donor, three plates each were used for CD4 naive and CD4 memory, two for CD8 naive, and one for CD8 memory. Between about 0.85 and 9.5 billion PBMCs per donor were obtained by leukapheresis. To estimate repertoire size and how much clonotype sharing occurs between individuals, the study deeply sequenced the blood TCR repertoires of five healthy adults. To increase sequencing depth and limit assay-specific biases, different laboratories used diverse techniques to prepare libraries and sequence TCR repertoires.

Notes on this clone: This clone's antigen is unknown. Base qualities were left out, and no much larger clone turns up one base away.

Points the paper makes about the study in general: Based on pairwise subsampling, the degree of clonotype sharing among donors was expected to be affected by sequencing depth. The small number of donors limited the genetic and exposure-history diversity represented. Higher generation probabilities were observed for clonotypes shared by all four sorted-subset donors than for non-shared clonotypes. Naive subsets generally had larger estimated clonotype richness than memory subsets did. Sampling was restricted to blood, and TCR repertoires in tissues likely differ from the TCR repertoires found in blood. When a few donors were compared, the shared fraction of clonotypes was around 5% for naive CD4, around 4% for naive CD8, 2.3% for memory CD4, and around 0.4% for memory CD8. Even with the large sequencing depth, rarefaction of the sorted-subset datasets indicated that sequencing was incomplete.

TCR CDR3 regions were amplified from genomic DNA by multiplex PCR using the deep immunoSEQ assay. For each cell subset, the extracted genomic DNA was distributed evenly across all wells of several immunoSEQ 96-well plates, and each plate served as one replicate. For sorted subsets, each replicate PCR was loaded with approximately 200 ng genomic DNA, equivalent to about 30,000 T cell genomes. The purified libraries were quantified using a Qubit 3.0 fluorometer, sized with a Bioanalyzer 2100, and then quantified again using the KAPA Library Quantification kit. Every immunoSEQ 96-well plate was sequenced on a separate single-read 150-cycle Illumina NextSeq 550 flow cell. The source study handled its data this way. Because only junctional sequences without quality scores were contained in the immunoSEQ output, filtering matching that applied to full-length reads could not be performed. Sequences were annotated with PyIR, a Python wrapper for IgBLAST v1.9, using IMGT germline references to assign V/J genes and CDR3. Reads were removed for weak V/J assignments (E-value above 1e-6), missing CDR3, stop codons, out-of-frame junctions, or ambiguous translated residues. A V3J clonotype was defined by an identical inferred V gene, J gene, and CDR3 amino acid sequence. Percentage overlap between repertoires was calculated by dividing the number of shared unique clonotypes by the size of the smaller repertoire. Richness of each repertoire was evaluated using RTK rarefaction, the Chao1 estimator, and Recon v2.1 estimates of unobserved clonotypes. Generation probabilities were computed with OLGA for all TCRbeta clonotypes obtained by the gDNA method from several donors. TCRdb carries this immuneACCESS record with in-frame sequences only. Its versions omit some clonotypes, under half of them owing to an unresolved V gene in the studies checked, with the rest unexplained. That table supplies the V and J calls and clone size; D and trimming were determined from the DNA. This sample holds more than 500,000 clones; 90% to 95% were observed only once. Of the sample, approximately 0.11% falls within the top ten clones.

The germline V gene supplies CDR1 SQVTM and CDR2 ANQGSEA. Relative to germline, V is 3 bases shorter and J is 8 bases shorter, with 13 bases between their ends. The CDR3 numbers 12 residues from cysteine through phenylalanine. CDR3 DNA is the only sequence kept; it has 36 bases, read in frame from the first base. CD8 naive samples were CD45RO-negative cells positively selected for CCR7, giving a CD45RA+CCR7+ population that excluded TemRA cells. The donors were healthy, HIV-negative adults with no recently reported acute infections or vaccinations. Only Caucasian adults living in Nashville, Tennessee, USA were represented among the donors. Blood was obtained by leukapheresis, after which PBMCs were separated by Ficoll-Histopaque density gradient centrifugation and cryopreserved in liquid nitrogen vapor phase. Analytical flow cytometry was used to check the purity and quantity of every magnetically sorted T cell population. Genomic DNA was isolated from each sorted fraction and quantified by UV absorbance on a Nanodrop 2000c.

Sequences were obtained from naive CD8+ T cells sorted from blood. What this sample's cell subset or site label stands for: CD45RA+CCR7+. The rearrangement joined TRBV29-1 to TRBJ1-1; the D region possibly corresponds to TRBD1 (5 bases align). The receptor was isolated from a woman in her 30s in good health. At the DNA level, the sequence is TGCAGCGTTGAGGGGAACAGGAGGGAAGCTTTCTTT. Translated, this gives CSVEGNRREAFF.